These 26 T cell receptor beta chains came from one sample sequenced in a study of T cells after yellow fever vaccination. One entry per CDR3 protein, called by TCRdb with MiXCR from the 5' RACE reads. Among under 550,000 distinct CDR3 sequences, just over 20% were seen once, and the ten largest hold approximately 15%. The material sequenced was PBMCs, taken less than 25 days after the first yellow fever vaccination. The receptor source for this set is a man aged 18-30 years who received the YFV17D yellow fever vaccine.

The chain links TRBV2 to TRBJ2-3; 11 bases match TRBD1. V trimming: 6 bases; J trimming: 5 bases; junction bases outside the gene matches: 4. This CDR3 comprises 14 residues. Germline CDR1 SNHLY, CDR2 FYNNEI. CDR3 in amino acids: CASSGQGAGDTQYF. The CDR3 nucleotides read TGTGCCAGCAGCGGACAGGGGGCGGGAGATACGCAGTATTTT.

The rearrangement joins TRBV6-2 or TRBV6-3 to TRBJ2-7, with a possible D match to TRBD1 (6 bases). The CDR3 is 13 amino acids. V was trimmed by 5 bases and J by 7 bases, leaving 15 bases between them. In germline, CDR1 is MNHEY, CDR2 SVGEGT. This CDR3 reads CASSVTGTWEQYV. DNA for the CDR3: TGTGCCAGCAGTGTCACAGGGACATGGGAGCAGTACGTC.

The J gene is TRBJ2-1, the V gene TRBV7-6, with 8 bases that match TRBD1. Germline V gene lookup returns CDR1 SGHVS and CDR2 FNYEAQ. This CDR3 region has 13 residues. The ends lost 5 bases at V and 7 bases at J; junction bases unmatched: 4. CDR3 in amino acids: CASSVDRENEQFF. CDR3 sequence (DNA): TGTGCCAGCAGCGTGGACAGGGAAAATGAGCAGTTCTTC.

This chain joins TRBV9 and TRBJ2-2; perhaps TRBD2 as D (5 bases). The V and J ends lost 5 bases and 1 base respectively, with 12 bases between them. Germline V CDR1 and CDR2: SGDLS, YYNGEE. The CDR3 spans 15 residues. The CDR3 DNA follows: TGTGCCAGCAGTCCGGACGGGGTGAACACCGGGGAGCTGTTTTTT. Its protein is CASSPDGVNTGELFF.

V gene TRBV19 combines with J gene TRBJ1-1; TRBD1 aligns across 10 bases. Germline V gives CDR1 LNHDA, CDR2 SQIVND (reference sequence). The CDR3 contains 16 residues. The J segment lost 7 bases and the V segment lost 5 bases, leaving 13 bases of the junction unmatched. The CDR3 DNA is TGTGCCAGTAGTTCACTTCGGACAGGGGGTCTGGATGAAGCTTTCTTT. Protein: CASSSLRTGGLDEAFF.

The J gene is TRBJ1-5, the V gene TRBV28; no clear D gene. The ends were cut back, 3 bases at V and 0 bases at J, with 18 bases in the middle. From germline, CDR1 is MDHEN and CDR2 SYDVKM. The CDR3 runs to 18 residues. DNA of the CDR3: TGTGCCAGCAGTTTCTGGGAGACGGCCCGCTATAGCAATCAGCCCCAGCATTTT. It encodes CASSFWETARYSNQPQHF.

The CDR3 bases are TGTGCCACCAGTGCCGGGGGGCCTCTAGAGACCCAGTACTTC. This gives the protein CATSAGGPLETQYF. The chain recombines TRBV24-1 with TRBJ2-5; TRBD2 might be the D (7 bases). Looked up from germline, CDR1 is KGHDR and CDR2 is SFDVKD. The length of the CDR3 is 14 residues. The ends were cut back, 5 bases at V and 4 bases at J, with 13 bases in the middle.

This clonotype has a count of ten or more. The V call is TRBV12-3 or TRBV12-4, the J call TRBJ1-2, with D tentatively TRBD1 (6 bases). The CDR3 consists of 14 residues. V shed 2 bases and J shed 4 bases, with 11 bases lying between them. The CDR3 DNA reads TGTGCCAGCAGTTTAACGGGGGGCGGCTATGGCTACACCTTC. This codes for CASSLTGGGYGYTF.

This clonotype was seen a handful of times. The J gene is TRBJ2-2, the V gene TRBV5-1; the D is unclear. Per the germline V gene, CDR1 is SGHRS and CDR2 is YFSETQ. CDR3 length: 14 residues. V was clipped by 0 bases and J by 7 bases, with 10 bases between them. CDR3 DNA: TGCGCCAGCAGCTTGGGCCACGTGAACGGGGAGCTGTTTTTT. It yields the protein CASSLGHVNGELFF.

This clonotype has just a few counts. The chain has TRBV25-1 and TRBJ2-5, with unresolved D. Germline V CDR1 and CDR2: MGHDK, SYGVNS. The CDR3 spans 14 residues. V dropped 4 bases and J dropped 7 bases, with 16 bases sitting between them. CDR3 DNA: TGTGCCAGCAGTGTAGGGCCCCCCTTGCGGACCCAGTACTTC. It codes for CASSVGPPLRTQYF.

This clonotype was seen a few times. The chain uses TRBV12-5 and TRBJ2-1, with 7 bases aligning to TRBD1. The germline gives CDR1 LGHNT, CDR2 FRNRAP. After removal of 2 bases from V and 8 bases from J, the junction contained 9 bases not matched to a gene. The CDR3 runs to 15 residues. The chain's CDR3 is CASGLPWDSRDEQFF. CDR3 nucleotides: TGTGCTAGTGGTTTGCCGTGGGACAGTAGGGATGAGCAGTTCTTC.

This clonotype was seen a handful of times. CDR3 loop: CASSHRELRNTEAFF. The CDR3 region has the DNA TGTGCCAGTAGTCATCGTGAGTTGAGGAACACTGAAGCTTTCTTT. This chain links TRBV19 with TRBJ1-1; D uncertain. The CDR3 spans 15 residues. The V end was cut by 5 bases, the J end by 1 base, with 14 bases between. Germline V gene lookup returns CDR1 LNHDA and CDR2 SQIVND (reference sequence).

This clonotype was counted between two and nine times. This sequence joins TRBV5-4 and TRBJ1-2, with D perhaps TRBD1 (6 bases). Trimming pared 1 base from V and 7 bases from J, leaving 14 bases between. There are 14 residues in the CDR3. CDR1 is SGHNT and CDR2 is YYREEE in the germline V gene (reference sequence). CDR3 bases: TGTGCCAGCAGCTTGACCCGGACAGTTTCTGGCTACACCTTC. This encodes CASSLTRTVSGYTF.

CDR3 in amino acids: CASSSTSRDLSQYF. The CDR3 region has the DNA TGTGCCAGCAGTTCGACTAGTCGGGATCTTTCGCAGTATTTT. This rearrangement joins TRBV12-3 or TRBV12-4 to TRBJ2-3, with D maybe TRBD2 (6 bases). The germline V and J ends were trimmed by 4 bases and 10 bases, with 18 bases remaining between them. The CDR3 covers 14 residues.

This clonotype was counted a few times. CDR3 residues: CASSSRHLYGYTF. In DNA form, the CDR3 reads TGTGCCAGCAGTTCAAGACATCTCTATGGCTACACCTTC. V usage is TRBV6-5 and J usage is TRBJ1-2; D gene unclear. Between the trimmed V and J ends, which lost 4 bases and 4 bases, there was a span of 10 bases. Germline assignment: CDR1 MNHEY and CDR2 SVGAGI. This CDR3 contains 13 residues.

The sample holds a few counts of this clonotype. This chain connects TRBV7-2 to TRBJ2-7; D unclear. Trimming took 0 bases from V and 2 from J, leaving 8 bases between them. The CDR3 has 14 residues. Germline V gives CDR1 SGHTA, CDR2 FQGNSA. CDR3 amino acids: CASSLASLPYEQYF. The CDR3 bases are TGTGCCAGCAGCTTAGCTTCACTACCCTACGAGCAGTACTTC.

In this sample, this clonotype turned up a few times. The chain recombines TRBV4-1 with TRBJ2-2; no firm D call. This CDR3 is 13 amino acids long. The ends were cut back, 3 bases at V and 5 bases at J, with 7 bases in the middle. Germline-derived CDR1 and CDR2 are MGHRA and YSYEKL. This chain's CDR3 is CASSHGITGELFF. The CDR3 DNA follows: TGCGCCAGCAGCCACGGCATTACCGGGGAGCTGTTTTTT.

V and J are TRBV3-1 and TRBJ2-3; no firm D call. Trimming removed 0 bases at V and 5 bases at J, with 12 bases between. The CDR3 covers 15 residues. The germline V gene encodes CDR1 LGHDT and CDR2 YNNKEL (reference sequence). CDR3 in DNA: TGTGCCAGCAGCCAAGAAAACCTAAAGGTAGATACGCAGTATTTT. This encodes CASSQENLKVDTQYF.

In DNA, the CDR3 is TGCAGTGCCCAGGACAGGGGGCTTACAGATACGCAGTATTTT. Its protein is CSAQDRGLTDTQYF. V and J are TRBV20-1 and TRBJ2-3; 11 bases align to TRBD1. The V segment lost 6 bases and the J segment 3 bases; nucleotides outside the gene matches: 5. Germline V CDR1 and CDR2: DFQATT, SNEGSKA (reference sequence). This CDR3 has 14 amino acids.

The chain has TRBV11-1 and TRBJ2-5, with a possible D match to TRBD2 (6 bases). The germline V gene has CDR1 SGHAT and CDR2 FQDESV (reference sequence). V lost 4 bases and J 4 bases, leaving 13 bases between the germline ends. The CDR3 covers 14 residues. As DNA, the CDR3 is TGTGCCAGCAGCTACGGGGGAGCGGCAGAGACCCAGTACTTC. It translates to CASSYGGAAETQYF.

This clonotype was detected only a few times. The chain recombines TRBV4-1 with TRBJ2-1; D uncertain. The V and J ends lost 5 bases and 7 bases respectively, with 24 bases between them. Germline CDR1 reads MGHRA; CDR2 reads YSYEKL. There are 17 residues in the CDR3. CDR3: CASSYRTWQDVKNEQFF. The CDR3, as DNA: TGCGCCAGCAGCTACCGTACATGGCAGGATGTAAAGAATGAGCAGTTCTTC.

The J gene is TRBJ2-3, the V gene TRBV7-2; D is perhaps TRBD2 (5 bases). In germline, CDR1 is SGHTA, CDR2 FQGNSA. Trimming shortened V by 1 base and J by 4 bases, and 9 bases separated the two germline ends. The CDR3 is 14 residues long. CDR3 loop: CASSLVLAADTQYF. CDR3 DNA: TGTGCCAGCAGCTTAGTTCTAGCTGCAGATACGCAGTATTTT.

V and J are TRBV28 and TRBJ2-2; 8 bases fit TRBD1. CDR1 is MDHEN and CDR2 is SYDVKM in the germline V gene. The CDR3 spans 17 residues. Losses at the gene ends were 4 bases for V and 1 base for J; bases not matched to a gene: 8. The CDR3 DNA sequence: TGTGCCAGCAGTTCCTCCACAGGGGGTTGGAACACCGGGGAGCTGTTTTTT. This encodes CASSSSTGGWNTGELFF.

This clonotype turned up a few times. The chain joins TRBV11-2 to TRBJ2-1; TRBD1 aligns across 7 bases. Germline V gene lookup returns CDR1 SGHAT and CDR2 FQNNGV. J lost 4 bases, V lost 5 bases, and 11 bases had no gene match. CDR3 length: 16 residues. The DNA of the CDR3 is TGTGCCAGCAGCGCCCTTACAGGGGAAGCTTACAATGAGCAGTTCTTC. It is translated as CASSALTGEAYNEQFF.

This clonotype appeared a few times. This chain links TRBV7-3 with TRBJ2-1, with D perhaps matching TRBD2 (7 bases). Germline lookup yields CDR1 SGHTA and CDR2 FQGTGA. Trimming left V 5 bases short and J 10 bases short, with 15 bases between. The CDR3 spans 13 residues. Here the CDR3 reads CASSRGAREEQFF. The CDR3 DNA reads TGTGCCAGCAGCCGGGGGGCTAGAGAAGAGCAGTTCTTC.

The V call is TRBV4-3, the J call TRBJ1-2; 9 nucleotides agree with TRBD1. This CDR3 contains 16 residues. CDR1 and CDR2 (germline): LGHNA, YSLEER. The J segment lost 2 bases and the V segment lost 4 bases, leaving 8 bases of the junction unmatched. In DNA, the CDR3 is TGCGCCAGCAGCCCTGGGACAGGGATACAGAACTATGGCTACACCTTC. Protein product: CASSPGTGIQNYGYTF.